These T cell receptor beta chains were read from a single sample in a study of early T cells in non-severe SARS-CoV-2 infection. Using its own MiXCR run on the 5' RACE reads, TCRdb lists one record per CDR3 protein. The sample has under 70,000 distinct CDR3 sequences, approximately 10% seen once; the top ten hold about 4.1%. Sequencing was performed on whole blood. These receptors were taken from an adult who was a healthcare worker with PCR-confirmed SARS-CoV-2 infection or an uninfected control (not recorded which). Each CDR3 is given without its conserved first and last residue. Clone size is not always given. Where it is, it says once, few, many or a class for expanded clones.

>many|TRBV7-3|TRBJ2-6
ASSFASTGANVLT
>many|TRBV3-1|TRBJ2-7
ASSQGAWRDLFSYEQY
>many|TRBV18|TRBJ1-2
ASSPESLGSNYGYT
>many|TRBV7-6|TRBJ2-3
ASSRTVADTQY
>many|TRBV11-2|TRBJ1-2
ASSLDQGANGYT
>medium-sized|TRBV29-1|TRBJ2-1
SVEDPYRQGYNEQF
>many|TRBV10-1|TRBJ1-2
ASSPTVSYGYT
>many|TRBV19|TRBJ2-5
ASQEGTALQETQY
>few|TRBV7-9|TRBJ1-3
ASSSAFSGNTIY
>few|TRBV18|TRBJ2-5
ASSPQDGVPETQY
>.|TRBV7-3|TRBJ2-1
ASSDGLAGGLDEQF
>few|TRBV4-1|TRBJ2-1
ASSQDSIFDYNEQF
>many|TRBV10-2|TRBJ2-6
ASSVGGAGSGANVLT
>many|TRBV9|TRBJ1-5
ASSARTARKLYSNQPQH
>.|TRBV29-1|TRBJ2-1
SVDTPQF
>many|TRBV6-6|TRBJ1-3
ASSWDNSSGNTIY
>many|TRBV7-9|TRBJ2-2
ASTGTSGRTGGELF
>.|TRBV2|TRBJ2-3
ASSEGRLTDTQY
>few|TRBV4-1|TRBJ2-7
ASSQVAGTGAHEQY
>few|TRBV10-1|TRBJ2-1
ATRTGRF
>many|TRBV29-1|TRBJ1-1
SALSEGGNTEAF
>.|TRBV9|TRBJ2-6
ASSVNRGLAGANVLT
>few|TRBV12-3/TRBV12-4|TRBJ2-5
ASSLGGPLQTQY
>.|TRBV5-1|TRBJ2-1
ASSLGLDEQF
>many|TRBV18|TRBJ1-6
ASSLTGASYNSPLH
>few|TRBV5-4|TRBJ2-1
ASPSPGRSSYNEQF
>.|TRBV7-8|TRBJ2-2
ASRIDGANTGELF
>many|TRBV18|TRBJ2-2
ASSPLDNPGELF
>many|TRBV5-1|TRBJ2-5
ASSLGRGAGETQY
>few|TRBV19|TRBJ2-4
ASIQGVVGATKNIQY
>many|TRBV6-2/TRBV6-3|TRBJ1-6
ASGGYGSPLH
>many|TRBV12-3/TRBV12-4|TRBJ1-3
ASSLSQGSGNTIY
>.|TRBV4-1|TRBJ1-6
ASSLRQDNSPLH
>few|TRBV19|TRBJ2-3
ASSTPGRRDTQY
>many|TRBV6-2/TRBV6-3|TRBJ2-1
ASSEPIAGGPHEQF
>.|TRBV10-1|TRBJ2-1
ASSDQPRGYNEQF
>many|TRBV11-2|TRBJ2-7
ASSRAASGYYEQY
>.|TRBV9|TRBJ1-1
ASSVGGGVGTEAF
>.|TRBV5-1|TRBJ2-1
ASSLGDVNEQF
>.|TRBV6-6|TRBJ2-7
ASSYDGRAGEQY
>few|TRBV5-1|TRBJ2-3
ASSSGLLIGTDTQY
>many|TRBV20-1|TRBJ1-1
SARVSGKMNTEAF
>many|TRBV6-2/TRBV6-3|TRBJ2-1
ASSRGLAGVNEQF
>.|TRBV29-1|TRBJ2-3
SSVGYNTDTQY
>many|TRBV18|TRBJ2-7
ASSPSKGAGEQY
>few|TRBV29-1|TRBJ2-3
SVEKVSGGKGNTQY
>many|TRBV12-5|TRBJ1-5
ASDEQGARNQPQH
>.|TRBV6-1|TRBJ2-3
ASSSSGTFSSTQY
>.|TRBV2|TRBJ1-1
ASALFPGDRTEAF
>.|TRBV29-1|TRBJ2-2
SVEGRGVIPTGELF